What follows are 5 T cell receptor beta chains derived from one specimen sequenced in a study of T cells in Graves' hyperthyroidism and ophthalmopathy. TCR beta CDR3 regions were amplified from RNA. When the TCR CDR3 underwent first-round RT-PCR, the HTBI primer set was used. TCRdb processed the multiplex PCR reads anew with MiXCR; each CDR3 protein has one entry. The profile shows approximately 480,000 distinct CDR3 sequences, under 25% of them singletons. Material for sequencing was blood. Receptors were obtained from a man younger than 35 with Graves' hyperthyroidism.

This clonotype has a handful of counts. The rearrangement uses TRBV3-1 and TRBJ2-5; 9 bases map to TRBD2. The trim removed 0 bases at V and 5 bases at J, leaving 1 base unmatched. Germline V gene lookup returns CDR1 LGHDT and CDR2 YNNKEL (reference sequence). The length of the CDR3 is 14 residues. CDR3 loop: CASSQELAGETQYF. CDR3 nucleotides: TGTGCCAGCAGCCAAGAGCTAGCGGGGGAGACCCAGTACTTC.

This clonotype has just a few counts. J is TRBJ2-7 and V is TRBV6-1, with a possible D match to TRBD1 (6 bases). The CDR3 consists of 14 residues. Deletions cut 6 bases from V and 4 bases from J, with 16 bases between. Germline CDR1 is MNHNS and CDR2 is SASEGT. CDR3 amino acids: CASRTQQGPYEQYF. The CDR3 bases are TGTGCCAGCAGGACCCAACAGGGCCCTTACGAGCAGTACTTC.

This clonotype was recorded a few times. The J gene is TRBJ2-2, the V gene TRBV7-9, with 10 bases fitting TRBD1. The CDR3 has 14 amino acids. V lost 8 bases and J lost 5; bases outside the gene matches: 5. CDR1 SEHNR and CDR2 FQNEAQ come from the germline V gene (reference sequence). This chain's CDR3 is CASRDRGQTGELFF. Here the CDR3 DNA reads TGTGCCAGCCGGGACAGGGGACAGACCGGGGAGCTGTTTTTT.

The table lists this clonotype with many counts. The chain uses TRBV2 and TRBJ1-2, with D unclear. The V end lost 7 bases, the J end lost 3 bases, and 9 bases lay between the germline ends. CDR1 is SNHLY, CDR2 FYNNEI, per germline. The CDR3 loop spans 12 amino acids. This CDR3 is CASTPAYYGYTF. The CDR3 bases are TGTGCCAGCACCCCGGCCTACTATGGCTACACCTTC.

The chain couples TRBV5-5 to TRBJ1-2; possible D gene TRBD1, 5 bases. The length of the CDR3 is 13 residues. Germline assignment: CDR1 SGHKS and CDR2 YYEKEE (reference sequence). V was cut by 0 bases and J by 8 bases, with 11 bases left in between. In DNA form, the CDR3 reads TGTGCCAGCAGCTTGGGCGTCGGGGCGGGCTACACCTTC. Protein product: CASSLGVGAGYTF.